This TCR beta chain was obtained from a study of shared clonotypes between healthy human individuals (dated by TCRdb to the early 2020s). About the full investigation: A couple of women and a few men aged 18 to 49 years were included in the cohort. To increase sequencing depth and limit assay-specific biases, different laboratories used diverse techniques to prepare libraries and sequence TCR repertoires. Per donor, leukapheresis produced somewhere between about 0.8 and 9 billion PBMCs. For each donor, CD4 naive and CD4 memory were each given three plates, CD8 naive was given two plates, and CD8 memory was given one plate. To estimate repertoire size and how much clonotypes are shared between individuals, the study performed deep sequencing of blood TCR repertoires from roughly five healthy adults.

In the case of this clone: This receptor's antigen is unknown. Nothing much larger sits one base from this clone, and base qualities are not available.

Points the paper makes about the study in general: The small number of donors limited the genetic and exposure-history diversity represented. Pairwise subsampling indicated that sequencing depth was expected to affect the degree of clonotype sharing among donors. Even with the large sequencing depth, rarefaction of the sorted-subset datasets indicated that sequencing was incomplete. Compared with non-shared clonotypes, the clonotypes found in all four sorted-subset donors had higher generation probabilities. Naive subsets generally had larger estimated clonotype richness than memory subsets did. Sampling was limited to blood, and TCR repertoires in tissue likely differ from TCR repertoires in blood. When a few donors were compared, the shared fraction of clonotypes was around 5% for naive CD4, roughly 3.3% for naive CD8, about 2.5% for memory CD4, and 0.4% for memory CD8.

Donors were healthy HIV-negative adults with no recently reported acute infections or vaccinations. Only Caucasian adults living in Nashville, Tennessee, USA were represented among the donors. CD4+ T cells were enriched by magnetic negative selection; naive cells were then positively selected on CD45RA, and the negative fraction formed the memory subset. Blood was obtained by leukapheresis, after which PBMCs were separated by Ficoll-Histopaque density gradient centrifugation and cryopreserved in liquid nitrogen vapor phase. Purity and quantity of every magnetically sorted T cell population were checked by analytical flow cytometry. Genomic DNA was isolated from each sorted fraction and quantified by UV absorbance on a Nanodrop 2000c. Spanning cysteine to phenylalanine, the CDR3 consists of 13 amino acids. Only the CDR3 region is kept as DNA, spanning 39 bases read in frame from base 1. CDR1 and CDR2 (GTSNPN, SVGIG) derive from the germline V gene (reference sequence). The germline ends are 9 bases apart after V is trimmed by 2 bases and J by 2 bases.

TCR CDR3 regions were amplified from genomic DNA by multiplex PCR using the deep immunoSEQ assay. For each cell subset, the extracted genomic DNA was distributed evenly across all wells of several immunoSEQ 96-well plates, and each plate served as one replicate. For sorted subsets, approximately 0.2 ug of genomic DNA, equivalent to 25,000 to 35,000 T cell genomes, went into each replicate PCR. Purified libraries were measured with a Qubit 3.0 fluorometer, size-checked on a Bioanalyzer 2100, and measured again with the KAPA Library Quantification kit. Each immunoSEQ 96-well plate was sequenced on its own single-read 150-cycle Illumina NextSeq 550 flow cell. For the original study's pipeline: Because the immunoSEQ output held only junctional sequences and lacked quality scores, the filtering could not match the filtering applied to full-length reads. Sequences were annotated with PyIR, a Python wrapper for IgBLAST v1.9, and V/J genes and CDR3 were assigned using IMGT germline references. Any read was removed if the V/J assignment was weak (E-value above 1e-6), the CDR3 was missing, or the read contained stop codons, out-of-frame junctions, or ambiguous translated residues. V3J clonotypes were defined as sequences sharing the same inferred V gene, J gene, and CDR3 amino acid sequence. Percentage overlap between repertoires was computed as shared unique clonotypes divided by the size of the smaller repertoire. Repertoire richness was assessed with RTK rarefaction, the Chao1 estimator, and Recon v2.1 estimates of unobserved clonotypes. Generation probabilities for all TCRbeta clonotypes obtained by the gDNA method from a few donors were computed using OLGA. In its TCRdb copy, this immuneACCESS table keeps in-frame sequences only and misses some clones. Where compared with another copy, unresolved V genes explain less than half of these, and the others have no known cause. From that table come the V and J calls and clone size; the DNA was used to work out D and trimming. The sample includes some 1.4 million clones, with roughly 96% observed a single time. The ten largest clonotypes hold about 1.2% of the sample.

This clonotype was sampled from a man younger than 45 in good health. The specimen was naive CD4+ T cells sorted from blood. Read against the paper, the sample's cell subset or site label means: CD45RA+ positively selected. The V and J genes are TRBV30 and TRBJ2-5, with the D gene uncertain. The bases are TGTGCCTGGAGTAGCGTGGGTCAAGAGACCCAGTACTTC. This sequence encodes CAWSSVGQETQYF.